A single sample is the source of the 21 T cell receptor beta chains below, sequenced in a study of T cell repertoires in cytomegalovirus infection. TCRdb redid the calling of the reads with MiXCR, one entry per CDR3 protein. Found here are roughly 630,000 distinct CDR3 sequences, about 24% of them singletons; the top ten hold approximately 8%. The source material was CD8+ T cells from PBMCs. These receptors were collected from a human donor in good health (CMV status not recorded). Some clones in this sample may be carry-over from other donors' samples.

This clonotype was detected many times. The V call is TRBV7-8, the J call TRBJ1-2, with D tentatively TRBD1 (6 bases). Germline V gene data show CDR1 as SGHVS and CDR2 as FQNEAQ. This CDR3 has 18 amino acids. V was shortened by 2 bases and J by 4 bases, with 23 bases between the two germline ends. The CDR3 is CASSLWGPRGQPAYGYTF. The CDR3 bases are TGTGCCAGCAGCTTATGGGGGCCCCGAGGGCAGCCAGCCTATGGCTACACCTTC.

This clonotype has more than one count but fewer than ten. The chain uses TRBV28 and TRBJ2-7, with 7 nucleotides matching TRBD1. Germline V gene data show CDR1 as MDHEN and CDR2 as SYDVKM. Trimming removed 3 bases from V and 3 bases from J; junction bases left unmatched: 5. The CDR3 has 14 residues. CDR3 nucleotides: TGTGCCAGCAGTTTTAGGGGACAGTACTACGAGCAGTACGTC. Translating gives CASSFRGQYYEQYV.

This clonotype was detected ten times or more. V gene TRBV7-6 combines with J gene TRBJ2-7; 9 bases are shared with TRBD2. Germline CDR1 SGHVS, CDR2 FNYEAQ. The CDR3 extends over 15 amino acids. V was pared by 1 base and J by 4 bases, with 5 bases of the junction left unmatched. The CDR3 protein is CASSLEAGGAYEQYF. CDR3 bases: TGTGCCAGCAGCTTAGAGGCGGGGGGGGCGTACGAGCAGTACTTC.

This chain links TRBV12-3 or TRBV12-4 with TRBJ2-2, with 14 positions matching TRBD2. After removal of 3 bases from V and 3 bases from J, the junction contained 6 bases not matched to a gene. The CDR3 is 18 residues long. The CDR3 reads CASSFGGLAGGDTGELFF. The CDR3 nucleotides read TGTGCCAGCAGTTTTGGCGGACTAGCGGGGGGTGACACCGGGGAGCTGTTTTTT.

The chain links TRBV6-6 to TRBJ2-7; 8 positions match TRBD2. V lost 1 base to trimming and J lost 3 bases; unmatched junction nucleotides: 8. The CDR3 runs to 16 residues. Germline V gives CDR1 MNHNY, CDR2 SVGAGI (reference sequence). For the CDR3, the DNA is TGTGCCAGCAGTTACTGGCCCGGGGGGGGGGACTACGAGCAGTACTTC. Protein sequence: CASSYWPGGGDYEQYF.

The DNA for the CDR3 is TGCAGGGAAACACAGGGGCACTCTGGAAACACCATATATTTT. Protein: CRETQGHSGNTIYF. The chain joins TRBV20-1 to TRBJ1-3; 7 nucleotides line up with TRBD1. This CDR3 is 14 amino acids long. Germline V gene data show CDR1 as DFQATT and CDR2 as SNEGSKA (reference sequence).

The sample holds many counts of this clonotype. The CDR3 is CASSLWGSLTATGAQYF. The CDR3 region has the DNA TGTGCCAGCAGCTTGTGGGGCAGCCTGACAGCGACCGGGGCCCAGTACTTC. The rearrangement uses TRBV5-4 and TRBJ2-5; D is perhaps TRBD1 or TRBD2 (5 bases each). The length of the CDR3 is 17 residues. CDR1 SGHNT and CDR2 YYREEE come from the germline V gene (reference sequence). The V gene lost 1 base and the J gene lost 9 bases, with 25 bases spanning the gap. The whole variable domain, remainder taken from reference TRBV5-4 and TRBJ2-5, is ETGVTQSPTHLIKTRGQQVTLRCSSQSGHNTVSWYQQALGQGPQFIFQYYREEENGRGNFPPRFSGLQFPNYSSELNVNALELDDSALYLCASSLWGSLTATGAQYFGPGTRLLVL.

This clonotype was seen repeatedly, ten times or more. The chain uses TRBV7-2 and TRBJ2-1; D might be TRBD1 (6 bases). The CDR3 length is 15 residues. The V end lost 6 bases, the J end lost 4 bases, and 16 bases lay between the germline ends. Germline V CDR1 and CDR2: SGHTA, FQGNSA. The CDR3: CASRFRDIAYNEQFF. CDR3 nucleotides: TGTGCCAGCAGATTCCGGGACATCGCTTACAATGAGCAGTTCTTC.

This clonotype has more than one count but fewer than ten. The chain combines TRBV6-2 or TRBV6-3 with TRBJ2-3; the D is unclear. V was shortened by 7 bases and J by 14 bases, with 16 bases between the two germline ends. This CDR3 is built from 11 residues. Germline lookup yields CDR1 MNHEY and CDR2 SVGEGT. CDR3 DNA sequence: TGTGCCAGCACCCCTGGCGACCAGCGGTATTTT. Translation gives CASTPGDQRYF.

The rearrangement joins TRBV6-5 to TRBJ1-1; 7 bases fit TRBD1. CDR3 length equals 17 residues. Germline V gene sequence: CDR1 MNHEY, CDR2 SVGAGI. V shed 7 bases and J 1 base; nucleotides not matched to a gene: 15. The CDR3 region has the DNA TGTGCCAGCATCCACCCCCCCCCCGACAGGGCGAACACTGAAGCTTTCTTT. This codes for CASIHPPPDRANTEAFF.

This clonotype was observed at least ten times. The V and J genes are TRBV5-6 and TRBJ2-1; 7 bases agree with TRBD1. This CDR3 has 15 residues. CDR1 is SGHDT and CDR2 is YYEEEE in the germline V gene. After removal of 5 bases from V and 3 bases from J, the junction contained 8 bases not matched to a gene. The CDR3 loop reads CASRFTGQDYNEQFF. CDR3 DNA sequence: TGTGCCAGCAGATTTACAGGACAGGACTACAATGAGCAGTTCTTC.

With respect to this clonotype: The junction departs from germline at one end; a sequencing error may be responsible. This sequence joins TRBV20-1 and TRBJ2-1; weak D call: TRBD1 (7 bases). This CDR3 spans 18 amino acids. Looked up from germline, CDR1 is DFQATT and CDR2 is SNEGSKA (reference sequence). CDR3 amino acids: CSAPDRTRWGAPYNDQFF. The CDR3, as DNA: TGCAGTGCGCCGGACAGGACCAGATGGGGGGCTCCCTACAATGATCAGTTCTTC.

This clonotype was counted between two and nine times. The J gene is TRBJ1-5, the V gene TRBV6-5; D is unresolved. The CDR3 loop spans 15 amino acids. The V end was cut by 6 bases, the J end by 0 bases, with 12 bases between. CDR1 is MNHEY, CDR2 SVGAGI, per germline. CDR3 sequence reads: CASSPMTNSNQPQHF. CDR3 nucleotide sequence: TGTGCCAGCAGCCCGATGACTAATAGCAATCAGCCCCAGCATTTT.

The chain employs TRBV7-4 and TRBJ2-1; 8 positions match TRBD1. This CDR3 region has 16 residues. Germline V gene data show CDR1 as SGHVT and CDR2 as SQSDAQ. The junction had 11 bases not matched to a gene; V was cut back by 3 bases and J by 7 bases. The DNA for the CDR3 is TGTGCCAGCAGCTTCCAGGACAGGGTACTAATTAATGAGCAGTTCTTC. This sequence encodes CASSFQDRVLINEQFF.

This clonotype showed up many times. This chain joins TRBV28 and TRBJ2-1; unclear D gene. CDR1 and CDR2 (germline): MDHEN, SYDVKM. The V end was cut by 5 bases, the J end by 3 bases, with 8 bases between. The CDR3 contains 13 residues. The CDR3 is CASSTSIYNEQFF. As DNA, the CDR3 is TGTGCCAGCAGTACCAGTATCTACAATGAGCAGTTCTTC.

This clonotype was observed many times. J is TRBJ1-2 and V is TRBV20-1, with D maybe TRBD1 (6 bases). Germline assignment: CDR1 DFQATT and CDR2 SNEGSKA (reference sequence). Trimming stripped 0 bases from V and 3 bases from J, with 17 bases between. The CDR3 consists of 16 residues. Written as DNA, the CDR3 is TGCAGTGCTAGAGATCCGGCCCTACAGGGCGACTATGGCTACACCTTC. It yields the protein CSARDPALQGDYGYTF.

Remarks on this clonotype: A much larger clonotype is one base distant, so this may be a read error. The gene calls are TRBV7-8 and TRBJ1-1; D is unclear. This CDR3 spans 15 amino acids. Deletions cut 5 bases from V and 5 bases from J, with 18 bases between. Germline values: CDR1 SGHVS, CDR2 FQNEAQ. CDR3 nucleotide sequence: TGTGCCAGCAGCCCTAGACCGGCGCGGGAAACTGAAGCTTTCTTT. Protein: CASSPRPARETEAFF.

The chain links TRBV20-1 to TRBJ2-2, with 8 positions matching TRBD1. The J segment lost 2 bases and the V segment lost 6 bases, leaving 5 bases of the junction unmatched. CDR1 is DFQATT, CDR2 SNEGSKA, per germline (reference sequence). CDR3 length equals 14 residues. DNA of the CDR3: TGCAGTGCCCAAACAGGGGGAAACACCGGGGAGCTGTTTTTT. Its protein product is CSAQTGGNTGELFF.

The gene calls are TRBV6-5 and TRBJ2-1; no clear D. V lost 4 bases, J lost 4 bases, and 14 bases lay in between. CDR1 is MNHEY and CDR2 is SVGAGI in the germline V gene. The CDR3 has 15 amino acids. The CDR3 DNA sequence: TGTGCCAGCAGTTCGCGACAACAGACGTACAATGAGCAGTTCTTC. Its translation: CASSSRQQTYNEQFF.

This clonotype turned up a few times. The chain employs TRBV12-3 or TRBV12-4 and TRBJ2-2; a possible D gene is TRBD1 (6 bases). The CDR3 has 15 residues. Trimming removed 8 bases from V and 4 bases from J, with 17 bases in between. The CDR3 coding sequence is TGTGCCAGCCTTCCTCGGGACACTCGCACCGGGGAGCTGTTTTTT. It translates to CASLPRDTRTGELFF.

The chain recombines TRBV6-2 or TRBV6-3 with TRBJ2-2; 7 bases align to TRBD2. V shed 6 bases, J shed 3 bases, and the junction held 7 bases outside the gene matches. CDR1 and CDR2 (germline): MNHEY, SVGEGT. The CDR3 runs to 15 residues. The CDR3 region has the DNA TGTGCCAGCAGAATAATCGCGGGGGACACCGGGGAGCTGTTTTTT. Translation gives CASRIIAGDTGELFF.